These T cell receptor beta chains were read from a single sample in a study of cytotoxic CD8 clonotypes in ibrutinib-treated CLL. Here immunoSEQ multiplex PCR was the method, and the copy in TCRdb shows in-frame clones only, minus some. The sample has around 40,000 clones, roughly three quarters seen once. Sequenced material: PBMCs, taken at disease progression, from a patient treated with ibrutinib. Every receptor here comes from a human donor with chronic lymphocytic leukemia. The CDR3 runs from the conserved cysteine through the conserved F or W. Each record gives: D gene, V gene, CDR3 protein. D genes are given only for firm matches.

TRBD2 | TRBV7-9 | CASSPGTSEGETQYF
TRBD2 | TRBV11-2 | CASSLGWGLAYNEQFF
- | TRBV6-1 | CASSEFYEQYF
- | TRBV10-1 | CASSDSNYGYTF
TRBD2 | TRBV6-8 | CASHPGGLLRNEQFF
TRBD1 | TRBV6-4 | CASSTTGGVQPQHF
TRBD2 | TRBV10-3 | CAISDQGRTSGGAYEQYF
- | TRBV23-1 | CASSQSFSPGELFF
- | TRBV7-8 | CASSLFGQGHINQPQHF
TRBD2 | TRBV5-1 | CASSSAGLAGTGELFF
- | TRBV4-2 | CASSQDQDTDGYTF
TRBD1 | TRBV28 | CASSGSTYRGSEGEQYF
TRBD2 | TRBV15 | CATSRSGRARNEQFF
TRBD1 | TRBV5-4 | CASSRETGLDTEAFF
- | TRBV5-1 | CASREGYNEQFF